The 2 T cell receptor beta chains given below trace back to one sample, sequenced in a study of shared clonotypes between healthy human individuals. TCRdb keeps only in-frame clones here, not all; method: immunoSEQ multiplex PCR. The repertoire holds roughly 650,000 clones, with 95% to 98% as singletons. Sequenced material: naive CD4+ T cells sorted from blood. Subset meaning: CD45RA+ positively selected. The source is a woman aged 25 to 39 in good health.

The chain carries TRBV19 and TRBJ1-3; D is uncertain. V lost 3 bases and J 4 bases, leaving 13 bases between the germline ends. This CDR3 has 15 residues. Per germline, CDR1 LNHDA and CDR2 SQIVND (reference sequence). The CDR3 region is CASSILRTQGNTIYF. CDR3 sequence (DNA): TGTGCCAGTAGTATTTTGCGGACCCAAGGAAACACCATATATTTT.

V and J are TRBV19 and TRBJ1-1; possible D gene TRBD1, 6 bases. Germline CDR1 is LNHDA and CDR2 is SQIVND (reference sequence). The CDR3 extends over 14 amino acids. Trimming removed 3 bases at V and 0 bases at J, with 8 bases between. CDR3 region: CASSIGGLNTEAFF. The CDR3 nucleotides are TGTGCCAGTAGTATTGGGGGGCTGAACACTGAAGCTTTCTTT.